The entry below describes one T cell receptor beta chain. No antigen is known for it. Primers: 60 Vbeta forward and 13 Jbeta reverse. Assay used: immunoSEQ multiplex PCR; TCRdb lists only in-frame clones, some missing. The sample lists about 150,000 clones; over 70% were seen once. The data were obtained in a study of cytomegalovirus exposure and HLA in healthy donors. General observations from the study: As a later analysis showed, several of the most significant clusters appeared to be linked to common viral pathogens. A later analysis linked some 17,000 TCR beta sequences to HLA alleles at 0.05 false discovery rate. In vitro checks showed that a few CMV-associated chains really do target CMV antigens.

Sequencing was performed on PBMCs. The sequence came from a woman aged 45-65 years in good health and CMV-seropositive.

Written as DNA, the CDR3 is TGCGCCAGCAGCTTATTAGGACAGACCTTCAATGAGCAGTTCTTC. This translates into CASSLLGQTFNEQFF. The rearrangement joins TRBV5-1 to TRBJ2-1; possible D gene TRBD1, 6 bases. The CDR3 length is 15 residues. Trimming cost V 2 bases and J 6 bases, with 15 bases left between them. Germline-derived CDR1 and CDR2 are SGHRS and YFSETQ.